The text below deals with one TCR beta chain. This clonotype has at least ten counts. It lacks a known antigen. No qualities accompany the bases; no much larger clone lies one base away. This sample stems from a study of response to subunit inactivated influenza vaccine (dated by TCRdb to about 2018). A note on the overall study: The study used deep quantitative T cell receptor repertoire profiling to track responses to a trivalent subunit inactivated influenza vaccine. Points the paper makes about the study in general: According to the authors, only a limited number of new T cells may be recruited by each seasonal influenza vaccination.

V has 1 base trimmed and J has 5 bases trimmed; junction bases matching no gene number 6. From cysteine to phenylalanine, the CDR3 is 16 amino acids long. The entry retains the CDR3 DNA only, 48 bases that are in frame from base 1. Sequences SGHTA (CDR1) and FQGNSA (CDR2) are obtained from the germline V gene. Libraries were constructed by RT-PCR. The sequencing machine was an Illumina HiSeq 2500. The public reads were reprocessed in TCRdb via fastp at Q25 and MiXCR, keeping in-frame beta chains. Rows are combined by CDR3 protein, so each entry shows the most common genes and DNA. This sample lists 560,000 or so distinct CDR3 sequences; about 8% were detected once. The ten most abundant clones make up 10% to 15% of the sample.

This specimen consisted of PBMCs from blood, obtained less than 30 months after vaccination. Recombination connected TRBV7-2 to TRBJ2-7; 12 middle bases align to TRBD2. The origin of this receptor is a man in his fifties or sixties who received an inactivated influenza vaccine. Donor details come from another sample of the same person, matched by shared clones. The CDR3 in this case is CASSLGLAGGLNEQYF. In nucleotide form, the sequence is TGTGCCAGCAGCTTAGGTCTAGCGGGAGGGCTCAACGAGCAGTACTTC. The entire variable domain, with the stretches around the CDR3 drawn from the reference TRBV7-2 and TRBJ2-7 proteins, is GAGVSQSPSNKVTEKGKDVELRCDPISGHTALYWYRQSLGQGLEFLIYFQGNSAPDKSGLPSDRFSAERTGGSVSTLTIQRTQQEDSAVYLCASSLGLAGGLNEQYFGPGTRLTVT.